The entry below gives a single TCR beta chain sequence along with its context. These data are taken from a study of identical twins. Trimming shortened V by 3 bases and J by 6 bases, and 19 bases separated the two germline ends. Germline CDR1 is KGHSH and CDR2 is LQKENI. The CDR3 sequence is 16 residues long. One entry per CDR3 protein results from TCRdb running MiXCR on the 5' RACE reads. This sample has some 1,600,000 distinct CDR3 sequences, with less than 35% found just once. The clonotype comes from a newborn girl in good health. Material for sequencing was cord blood. The chain couples TRBV18 to TRBJ2-3; tentatively, D is TRBD2 (7 bases). CDR3 DNA sequence: TGTGCCAGCTCACCGTTGACGGGGGGCCCTACTGATACGCAGTATTTT. Translation gives CASSPLTGGPTDTQYF.